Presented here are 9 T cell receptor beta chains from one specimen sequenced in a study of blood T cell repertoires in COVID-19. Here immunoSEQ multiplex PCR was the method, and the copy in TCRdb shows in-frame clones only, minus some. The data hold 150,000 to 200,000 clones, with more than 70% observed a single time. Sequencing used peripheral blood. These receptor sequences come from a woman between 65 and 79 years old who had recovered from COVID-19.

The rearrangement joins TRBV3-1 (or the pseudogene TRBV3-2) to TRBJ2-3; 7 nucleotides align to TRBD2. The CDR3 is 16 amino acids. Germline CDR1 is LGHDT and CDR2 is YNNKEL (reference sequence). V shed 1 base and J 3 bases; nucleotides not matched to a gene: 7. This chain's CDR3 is CASSQGGGDWTDTQYF. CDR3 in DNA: TGTGCCAGCAGCCAAGGTGGGGGGGATTGGACAGATACGCAGTATTTT.

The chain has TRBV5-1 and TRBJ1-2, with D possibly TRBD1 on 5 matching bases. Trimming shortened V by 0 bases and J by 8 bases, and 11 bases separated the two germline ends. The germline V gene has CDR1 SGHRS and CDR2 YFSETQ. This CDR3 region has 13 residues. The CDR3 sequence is CASSLAQGDGYTF. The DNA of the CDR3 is TGCGCCAGCAGCTTGGCCCAGGGCGACGGCTACACCTTC.

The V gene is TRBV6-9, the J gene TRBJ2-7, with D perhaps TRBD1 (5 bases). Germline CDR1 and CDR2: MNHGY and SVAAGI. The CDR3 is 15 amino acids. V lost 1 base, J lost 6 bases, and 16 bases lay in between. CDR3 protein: CASSYLGQGIGEQYF. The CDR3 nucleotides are TGTGCCAGCAGTTATTTAGGGCAGGGTATAGGCGAGCAGTACTTC.

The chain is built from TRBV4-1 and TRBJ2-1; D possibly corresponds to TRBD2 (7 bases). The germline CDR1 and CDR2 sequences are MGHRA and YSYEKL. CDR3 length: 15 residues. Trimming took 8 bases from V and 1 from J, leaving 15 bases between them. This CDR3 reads CASGRGEGSYNEQFF. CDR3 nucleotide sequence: TGCGCCAGCGGGAGGGGGGAAGGGTCCTACAATGAGCAGTTCTTC.

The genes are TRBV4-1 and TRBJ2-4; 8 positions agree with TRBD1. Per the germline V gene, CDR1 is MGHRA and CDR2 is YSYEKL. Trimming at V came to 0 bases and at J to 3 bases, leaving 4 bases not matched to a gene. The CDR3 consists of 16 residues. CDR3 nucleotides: TGCGCCAGCAGCCAAGATCCCACAGGGGGCAAAAACATTCAGTACTTC. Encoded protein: CASSQDPTGGKNIQYF.

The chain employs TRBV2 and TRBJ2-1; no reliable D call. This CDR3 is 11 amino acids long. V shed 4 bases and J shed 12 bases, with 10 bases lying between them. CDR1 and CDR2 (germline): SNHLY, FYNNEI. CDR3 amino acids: CASSGADRQFF. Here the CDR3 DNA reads TGTGCCAGCAGTGGGGCCGACCGGCAGTTCTTC.

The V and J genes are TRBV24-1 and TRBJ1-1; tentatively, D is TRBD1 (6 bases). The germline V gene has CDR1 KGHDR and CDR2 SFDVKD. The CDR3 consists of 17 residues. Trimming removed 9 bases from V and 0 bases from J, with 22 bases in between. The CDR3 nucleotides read TGTGCCACCTCCGGGGCTAACAGGGCTGGGGTGAACACTGAAGCTTTCTTT. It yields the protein CATSGANRAGVNTEAFF.

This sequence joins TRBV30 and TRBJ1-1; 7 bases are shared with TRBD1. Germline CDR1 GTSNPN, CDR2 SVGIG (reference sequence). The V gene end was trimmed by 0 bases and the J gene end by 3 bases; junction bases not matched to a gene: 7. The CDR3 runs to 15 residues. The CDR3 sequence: CAWSVGGQGDTEAFF. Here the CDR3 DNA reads TGTGCCTGGAGTGTAGGAGGTCAGGGGGACACTGAAGCTTTCTTT.

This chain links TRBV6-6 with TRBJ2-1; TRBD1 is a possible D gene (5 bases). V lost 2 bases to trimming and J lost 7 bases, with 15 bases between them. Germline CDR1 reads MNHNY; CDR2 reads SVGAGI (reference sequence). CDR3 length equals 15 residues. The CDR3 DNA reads TGTGCCAGCAGTTACGTCGTCACCCAGGGTAATGAGCAGTTCTTC. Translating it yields CASSYVVTQGNEQFF.